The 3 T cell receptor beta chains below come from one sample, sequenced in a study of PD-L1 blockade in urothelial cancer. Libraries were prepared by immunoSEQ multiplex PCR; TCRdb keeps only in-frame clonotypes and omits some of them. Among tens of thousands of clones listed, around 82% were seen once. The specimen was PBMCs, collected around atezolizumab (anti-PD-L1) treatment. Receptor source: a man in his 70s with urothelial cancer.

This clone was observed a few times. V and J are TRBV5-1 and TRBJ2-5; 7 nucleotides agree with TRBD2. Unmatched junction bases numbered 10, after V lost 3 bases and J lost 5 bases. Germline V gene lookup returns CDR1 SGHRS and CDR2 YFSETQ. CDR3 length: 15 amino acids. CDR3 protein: CASSSGLGSPETQYF. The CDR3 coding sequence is TGCGCCAGCAGCTCTGGACTAGGATCTCCGGAGACCCAGTACTTC.

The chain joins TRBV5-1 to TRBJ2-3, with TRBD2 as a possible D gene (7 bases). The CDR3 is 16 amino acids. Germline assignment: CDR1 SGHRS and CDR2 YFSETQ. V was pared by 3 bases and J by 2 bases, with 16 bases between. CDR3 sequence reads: CASSYGGGGITDTQYF. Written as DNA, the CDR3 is TGCGCCAGCAGCTACGGGGGCGGGGGTATCACAGATACGCAGTATTTT.

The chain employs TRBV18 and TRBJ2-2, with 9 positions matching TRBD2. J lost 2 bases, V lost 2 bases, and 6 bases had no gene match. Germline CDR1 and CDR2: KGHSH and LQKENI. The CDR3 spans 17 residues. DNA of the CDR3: TGTGCCAGCTCACCAAAGACTAGCGGACCTAACACCGGGGAGCTGTTTTTT. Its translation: CASSPKTSGPNTGELFF.